Below are 2 T cell receptor beta chains sequenced from a single sample in a study of beta chain features in type 1 diabetes. Of the isolated RNA, all was reverse transcribed, and so the sequenced material was expressed TCRB transcripts. Sequencing used immunoSEQ multiplex PCR; TCRdb keeps in-frame clones, though not all of them. The table records 110,000 or so clones, less than 40% of them present only once. Sequencing was done on a sample of stem cell memory CD4+ T cells from blood. The receptor source for this set is a woman aged 18 to 35 in good health.

This clone has more than one count but fewer than ten. The CDR3 DNA follows: TGCGCCAGCAGGGGGGATGGAGGGACCTACAATGAGCAGTTCTTC. Translating gives CASRGDGGTYNEQFF. V and J are TRBV5-1 and TRBJ2-1, with TRBD2 as a possible D gene (6 bases). V was cut by 5 bases and J by 2 bases, with 14 bases left in between. CDR3 size: 15 residues. CDR1 and CDR2 from the germline V gene are SGHRS and YFSETQ.

In its sample, this clone was seen a few times. CDR3 DNA: TGCAGTGCTTCGACTCCGGTCGCCCAGTACTTC. The encoded protein is CSASTPVAQYF. The chain links TRBV20-1 to TRBJ2-7; no firm D call. Germline lookup yields CDR1 DFQATT and CDR2 SNEGSKA (reference sequence). The CDR3 totals 11 residues. V lost 5 bases and J 10 bases, leaving 15 bases between the germline ends.